One sample yielded the 18 T cell receptor beta chains listed below, sequenced in a study of cytomegalovirus exposure and HLA in healthy donors. It was with 60 Vbeta and 13 Jbeta primers that the PCR ran. This table comes from immunoSEQ multiplex PCR, and its TCRdb copy is limited to in-frame clones, with some not included. The data show around 130,000 clones, approximately 72% seen once. The sequenced material came from PBMCs. The receptors originated from a man younger than 35 in good health and CMV-seronegative.

This rearrangement joins TRBV30 to TRBJ2-7, with no clear D. The germline gives CDR1 GTSNPN, CDR2 SVGIG (reference sequence). The CDR3 contains 12 residues. CDR3 loop: CASGRSSYEQYF. DNA for the CDR3: TGTGCATCGGGTCGGAGCTCCTACGAGCAGTACTTC.

The rearrangement links TRBV27 to TRBJ2-7; 10 positions agree with TRBD1. The trim removed 6 bases at V and 2 bases at J, leaving 7 bases unmatched. The CDR3 covers 15 residues. Germline V gives CDR1 MNHEY, CDR2 SMNVEV (reference sequence). CDR3 loop: CASRQAGQGTYEQYF. The CDR3 DNA reads as TGTGCCAGCAGACAGGCGGGACAGGGGACCTACGAGCAGTACTTC.

The chain links TRBV5-6 to TRBJ2-2; D possibly corresponds to TRBD2 (5 bases). Trimming took 1 base from V and 6 from J, leaving 13 bases between them. Per the germline V gene, CDR1 is SGHDT and CDR2 is YYEEEE. The CDR3 covers 15 residues. The CDR3 is CASSLIASSSGELFF. The CDR3, as DNA: TGTGCCAGCAGCTTGATAGCGTCCAGCTCCGGGGAGCTGTTTTTT.

This clone was seen only once. The chain employs TRBV19 and TRBJ2-7, with 7 positions matching TRBD1. The germline V gene encodes CDR1 LNHDA and CDR2 SQIVND (reference sequence). The trim removed 5 bases at V and 4 bases at J, leaving 11 bases unmatched. The CDR3 contains 15 residues. CDR3 protein: CASSPTPGQFYEQYF. The CDR3 bases are TGTGCCAGTAGTCCGACGCCGGGACAGTTTTACGAGCAGTACTTC.

The chain joins TRBV28 to TRBJ1-2, with 8 bases fitting TRBD1. This CDR3 has 12 residues. Trimming removed 7 bases from V and 6 bases from J; junction bases left unmatched: 4. Germline CDR1 reads MDHEN; CDR2 reads SYDVKM. As DNA, the CDR3 is TGTGCCAGCAACCGGGACAGGCATGGCTACACCTTC. As protein: CASNRDRHGYTF.

The chain carries TRBV14 and TRBJ1-4, with unresolved D. The germline V gene encodes CDR1 SGHDN and CDR2 FVKESK. This CDR3 is built from 17 residues. Trimming removed 6 bases from V and 3 bases from J, with 20 bases in between. CDR3 coding DNA: TGTGCCAGCAGTCCAGGCTGGGCGGGGTCGCCTAATGAAAAACTGTTTTTT. Amino acid sequence: CASSPGWAGSPNEKLFF.

This clone was detected only a few times. This chain links TRBV7-9 with TRBJ2-1, with TRBD2 matching 7 bases. Germline loops: CDR1 SEHNR, CDR2 FQNEAQ (reference sequence). Unmatched junction bases numbered 2, after V lost 4 bases and J lost 2 bases. There are 14 residues in the CDR3. As DNA, the CDR3 is TGTGCCAGCAGCTGGGGGGGGGCCTACAATGAGCAGTTCTTC. It specifies CASSWGGAYNEQFF.

Concerning this clone: Relative to the germline gene, one junction end is altered; a read error may explain this. The chain recombines TRBV18 with TRBJ1-6, with no clear D. Germline V CDR1 and CDR2: KGHSH, LQKENI. The CDR3 has 17 residues. CDR3 sequence reads: CASSPLRSGDIGSPLHF. The CDR3 DNA reads TGTGCCAGCTCCCCACTCCGCAGCGGGGATATAGGTTCACCCCTCCACTTT. Full variable domain (rest looked up from reference TRBV18 and TRBJ1-6): NAGVMQNPRHLVRRRGQEARLRCSPMKGHSHVYWYRQLPEEGLKFMVYLQKENIIDESGMPKERFSAEFPKEGPSILRIQQVVRGDSAAYFCASSPLRSGDIGSPLHFGNGTRLTVT.

The table lists this clone with a few counts. This chain links TRBV10-1 with TRBJ2-3; D is perhaps TRBD1 (5 bases). This CDR3 is 15 amino acids long. The germline V gene has CDR1 WNHNN and CDR2 SYGVQD (reference sequence). V lost 1 base and J lost 1, with 9 bases in between. CDR3 nucleotides: TGCGCCAGCAGTGAGTATGGCAGGGGCACAGATACGCAGTATTTT. Translated, it gives CASSEYGRGTDTQYF.

The rearrangement links TRBV25-1 to TRBJ1-3, with D unresolved. The germline V gene encodes CDR1 MGHDK and CDR2 SYGVNS. Between the trimmed V and J ends, which lost 3 bases and 4 bases, there was a span of 4 bases. This CDR3 has 12 amino acids. The CDR3 is CASSDYGNTIYF. The CDR3 region has the DNA TGTGCCAGCAGTGACTACGGAAACACCATATATTTT. Using reference TRBV25-1 and TRBJ1-3 for the parts outside the CDR3, the full variable domain is EADIYQTPRYLVIGTGKKITLECSQTMGHDKMYWYQQDPGMELHLIHYSYGVNSTEKGDLSSESTVSRIRTEHFPLTLESARPSHTSQYLCASSDYGNTIYFGEGSWLTVV.

V gene TRBV2 combines with J gene TRBJ1-2; D unresolved. V dropped 5 bases and J dropped 4 bases, with 8 bases sitting between them. This CDR3 comprises 12 residues. Looked up from germline, CDR1 is SNHLY and CDR2 is FYNNEI. The CDR3 DNA reads TGTGCCAGCAGTACACGCACCTATGGCTACACCTTC. Its protein product is CASSTRTYGYTF.

The chain joins TRBV29-1 to TRBJ2-1; TRBD1 matches 8 bases. V trimming: 7 bases; J trimming: 7 bases; junction bases outside the gene matches: 3. The CDR3 runs 11 residues. Germline V gene data show CDR1 as SQVTM and CDR2 as ANQGSEA. CDR3: CSAGQGNEQFF. CDR3 DNA sequence: TGCAGCGCCGGACAGGGAAATGAGCAGTTCTTC.

The chain employs TRBV5-1 and TRBJ1-1, with 7 bases matching TRBD1. The germline gives CDR1 SGHRS, CDR2 YFSETQ. This CDR3 is built from 16 residues. V was pared by 0 bases and J by 2 bases, with 7 bases of the junction left unmatched. The CDR3 DNA reads as TGCGCCAGCAGCTTGGCCCCCCAGGGGGGAAACACTGAAGCTTTCTTT. Its protein is CASSLAPQGGNTEAFF.

This clone was found a few times. The V gene is TRBV4-3, the J gene TRBJ2-1; 8 bases map to TRBD1. J lost 8 bases, V lost 0 bases, and 9 bases had no gene match. CDR1 is LGHNA, CDR2 YSLEER, per germline. The CDR3 runs 16 residues. CDR3 residues: CASSQDDRGVSYEQFF. For the CDR3, the DNA is TGCGCCAGCAGCCAAGATGACAGGGGAGTTAGTTATGAGCAGTTCTTC.

V gene TRBV18 combines with J gene TRBJ2-5; D not resolved. CDR1 is KGHSH and CDR2 is LQKENI in the germline V gene. The CDR3 has 12 residues. V lost 1 base to trimming and J lost 5 bases, with 5 bases between them. The CDR3 protein is CASSPRSETQYF. Here the CDR3 DNA reads TGTGCCAGCTCACCACGGAGCGAGACCCAGTACTTC.

The chain uses TRBV4-3 and TRBJ2-3, with 7 bases identical to TRBD2. In germline, CDR1 is LGHNA, CDR2 YSLEER. After removal of 1 base from V and 4 bases from J, the junction contained 8 bases not matched to a gene. The CDR3 is made up of 16 amino acids. The CDR3 protein is CASSQGGGGGADTQYF. In DNA form, the CDR3 reads TGCGCCAGCAGCCAAGGGGGCGGGGGAGGGGCAGATACGCAGTATTTT.

V and J are TRBV9 and TRBJ2-4; TRBD1 matches at 7 bases. Germline V lookup: CDR1 SGDLS, CDR2 YYNGEE. The junction had 15 bases not matched to a gene; V was cut back by 4 bases and J by 2 bases. The CDR3 extends over 18 amino acids. This CDR3 is CASSSGLTTGMSKNIQYF. The CDR3 DNA reads TGTGCCAGCAGCTCCGGACTTACGACAGGGATGTCCAAAAACATTCAGTACTTC.

The CDR3, as DNA: TGTGCCAGCAGACCTAATGACAGGGCCTCGCAGTATTTT. This sequence encodes CASRPNDRASQYF. The V and J genes are TRBV27 and TRBJ2-3; 7 positions agree with TRBD1. Germline assignment: CDR1 MNHEY and CDR2 SMNVEV (reference sequence). The length of the CDR3 is 13 residues. After removal of 6 bases from V and 10 bases from J, the junction contained 10 bases not matched to a gene.